These 20 T cell receptor beta chains originate from one sample sequenced in a study of T cell repertoires in cytomegalovirus infection. From the reads, TCRdb called clonotypes with MiXCR, one entry per CDR3 protein. In the table there are approximately 250,000 distinct CDR3 sequences, 6% to 8% of which are singletons. The sequencing input was PBMCs. All receptors derive from a human donor in good health (CMV status not recorded). Some clones in this sample may be carry-over from other donors' samples.

The table lists this clonotype with many counts. This sequence joins TRBV7-9 and TRBJ2-7, with D possibly being TRBD1 (5 bases). Germline CDR1 and CDR2: SEHNR and FQNEAQ (reference sequence). The V gene lost 5 bases and the J gene lost 6 bases, with 11 bases spanning the gap. This CDR3 region has 12 residues. CDR3 DNA sequence: TGTGCCAGCAGCCCGGACACGTCCGAGCAGTACTTC. Amino acids: CASSPDTSEQYF. The full variable domain, with the rest looked up from reference TRBV7-9 and TRBJ2-7, is DTGVSQNPRHKITKRGQNVTFRCDPISEHNRLYWYRQTLGQGPEFLTYFQNEAQLEKSRLLSDRFSAERPKGSFSTLEIQRTEQGDSAMYLCASSPDTSEQYFGPGTRLTVT.

The CDR3 protein is CASSLIAGGLNEQFF. Here the CDR3 DNA reads TGTGCCAGCAGCCTAATAGCGGGGGGGCTCAATGAGCAGTTCTTC. The gene calls are TRBV7-3 and TRBJ2-1; 11 nucleotides agree with TRBD2. V gave up 5 bases and J gave up 6 bases; unmatched junction bases: 6. CDR1 SGHTA and CDR2 FQGTGA come from the germline V gene. The CDR3 contains 15 residues.

In this sample, this clonotype turned up a few times. The chain couples TRBV20-1 to TRBJ1-5; no reliable D call. With 2 bases removed from V and 3 bases from J, the gap between germline ends came to 11 bases. Per germline, CDR1 DFQATT and CDR2 SNEGSKA (reference sequence). The CDR3 is 14 amino acids. The CDR3 coding sequence is TGCAGTGCTAGATTGAGGGAGAACAATCAGCCCCAGCATTTT. Translating it yields CSARLRENNQPQHF.

This clonotype was seen at least ten times. The rearrangement joins TRBV20-1 to TRBJ1-2; D not certain. V dropped 4 bases and J dropped 6 bases, with 9 bases sitting between them. Germline V gives CDR1 DFQATT, CDR2 SNEGSKA (reference sequence). The CDR3 length is 11 residues. The chain's CDR3 is CSAMIADGYTF. The DNA for the CDR3 is TGCAGTGCTATGATAGCGGATGGCTACACCTTC.

The sample holds many counts of this clonotype. CDR3 nucleotides: TGTGCCAGCAGCCAAGACAGGACCATCACAGATACGCAGTATTTT. This sequence encodes CASSQDRTITDTQYF. This chain uses TRBV14 with TRBJ2-3; D uncertain. V gave up 0 bases and J gave up 2 bases, with 9 bases separating them. The CDR3 is 15 residues long. Germline V gene sequence: CDR1 SGHDN, CDR2 FVKESK.

V and J are TRBV2 and TRBJ2-2; perhaps D is TRBD1 or TRBD2 (5 bases each). The CDR3 loop spans 14 amino acids. The ends were cut back, 8 bases at V and 2 bases at J, with 12 bases in the middle. Germline V gene lookup returns CDR1 SNHLY and CDR2 FYNNEI. The CDR3 DNA is TGTGCCAGCGACCGGGACGGTAACACCGGGGAGCTGTTTTTT. This sequence encodes CASDRDGNTGELFF.

This clonotype was seen at least ten times. V is TRBV7-2 and J is TRBJ2-2; 8 bases fit TRBD2. Per germline, CDR1 SGHTA and CDR2 FQGNSA. The CDR3 sequence is 16 residues long. The V gene end was trimmed by 5 bases and the J gene end by 9 bases; junction bases not matched to a gene: 14. The CDR3, as DNA: TGTGCCAGCAGCCCACAGTCGGCGGGGGGATCTAGGGAGCTGTTTTTT. Translation gives CASSPQSAGGSRELFF.

The CDR3 is CASSQAEISNQPQHF. As DNA, the CDR3 is TGTGCCAGCAGCCAGGCCGAGATTAGCAATCAGCCCCAGCATTTT. V and J are TRBV4-2 and TRBJ1-5, with D unresolved. Per the germline V gene, CDR1 is LGHNA and CDR2 is YNFKEQ. CDR3 size: 15 residues. V was shortened by 3 bases and J by 0 bases, with 9 bases between the two germline ends.

The rearrangement joins TRBV5-4 to TRBJ1-1, with a weak D call TRBD1 (5 bases). Germline CDR1 and CDR2: SGHNT and YYREEE (reference sequence). The V and J ends lost 2 bases and 5 bases respectively, with 16 bases between them. CDR3 length: 15 residues. CDR3 protein: CASSLKRGPGTEAFF. CDR3 sequence (DNA): TGTGCCAGCAGCTTAAAAAGGGGTCCGGGAACTGAAGCTTTCTTT. Complete variable domain (other parts from reference TRBV5-4 and TRBJ1-1): ETGVTQSPTHLIKTRGQQVTLRCSSQSGHNTVSWYQQALGQGPQFIFQYYREEENGRGNFPPRFSGLQFPNYSSELNVNALELDDSALYLCASSLKRGPGTEAFFGQGTRLTVV.

This clonotype has at least ten counts. V is TRBV7-2 and J is TRBJ1-4; 7 bases agree with TRBD1. V lost 6 bases to trimming and J lost 3 bases; unmatched junction nucleotides: 10. This CDR3 contains 16 residues. In germline, CDR1 is SGHTA, CDR2 FQGNSA. CDR3 bases: TGTGCCAGCAGTCGAGTGGTGGGACAGCCTAATGAAAAACTGTTTTTT. This codes for CASSRVVGQPNEKLFF.

This clonotype was seen repeatedly, ten times or more. This chain uses TRBV2 with TRBJ2-7; no clear D. Germline values: CDR1 SNHLY, CDR2 FYNNEI. V was cut by 2 bases and J by 5 bases, with 13 bases left in between. This CDR3 is 14 amino acids long. For the CDR3, the DNA is TGTGCCAGCAGTGAACGACCCTTCTACGACGAGCAGTACTTC. Its translation is CASSERPFYDEQYF.

The chain employs TRBV7-2 and TRBJ2-5; D may be TRBD2 (5 bases). Trimming stripped 8 bases from V and 5 bases from J, with 21 bases between. This CDR3 contains 15 residues. Per germline, CDR1 SGHTA and CDR2 FQGNSA. The CDR3 DNA is TGTGCCAGCTTACTTATCGGGAATCTGGGGGAGACCCAGTACTTC. This sequence encodes CASLLIGNLGETQYF.

This clonotype has ten or more counts. V usage is TRBV7-2 and J usage is TRBJ2-3; D is possibly TRBD2 (5 bases). Trimming stripped 1 base from V and 0 bases from J, with 8 bases between. Germline values: CDR1 SGHTA, CDR2 FQGNSA. The CDR3 totals 15 residues. The CDR3 DNA sequence: TGTGCCAGCAGCTTAGAGCGGCCTAGCACAGATACGCAGTATTTT. It encodes CASSLERPSTDTQYF.

This clonotype was recorded at least ten times. The V and J genes are TRBV9 and TRBJ2-6, with unresolved D. V gave up 7 bases and J gave up 1 base, with 12 bases separating them. The CDR3 consists of 15 residues. Per the germline V gene, CDR1 is SGDLS and CDR2 is YYNGEE. CDR3 nucleotides: TGTGCCAGCGGCCCAAGGTTGTCTGGGGCCAACGTCCTGACTTTC. This translates into CASGPRLSGANVLTF.

This clonotype was picked up many times. The chain has TRBV7-2 and TRBJ1-2, with D possibly TRBD1 on 6 matching bases. The CDR3 runs to 14 residues. The V end lost 5 bases, the J end lost 6 bases, and 16 bases lay between the germline ends. CDR1 is SGHTA and CDR2 is FQGNSA in the germline V gene. The CDR3 loop reads CASSLRGAGDGYTF. For the CDR3, the DNA is TGTGCCAGCAGCCTACGAGGGGCAGGGGATGGCTACACCTTC.

This clonotype was seen at least ten times. This rearrangement joins TRBV10-3 to TRBJ1-1, with D unclear. The germline V gene encodes CDR1 ENHRY and CDR2 SYGVKD. The CDR3 has 13 residues. V shed 10 bases and J shed 10 bases, with 22 bases lying between them. Here the CDR3 reads CATTETSGYGAFF. CDR3 sequence (DNA): TGTGCCACTACAGAGACCTCGGGCTATGGAGCTTTCTTT.

In this sample, this clonotype turned up many times. The V call is TRBV6-1, the J call TRBJ1-2; D unclear. Germline V gene sequence: CDR1 MNHNS, CDR2 SASEGT. The V gene lost 1 base and the J gene lost 7 bases, with 10 bases spanning the gap. The CDR3 is 13 amino acids. CDR3 residues: CASSEGEATGYTF. CDR3 in DNA: TGTGCCAGCAGTGAAGGGGAAGCTACTGGCTACACCTTC.

This clonotype was picked up many times. The V call is TRBV6-5, the J call TRBJ2-3; tentatively, D is TRBD2 (7 bases). CDR1 and CDR2 from the germline V gene are MNHEY and SVGAGI. CDR3 size: 16 residues. The germline V and J ends were trimmed by 2 bases and 4 bases, with 16 bases remaining between them. The CDR3 reads CASSYGGARGADTQYF. DNA of the CDR3: TGTGCCAGCAGTTACGGGGGGGCCAGGGGCGCAGATACGCAGTATTTT.

About this clonotype: A much larger clone lies one base from this, so it may be a read error. This chain links TRBV19 with TRBJ2-2, with no clear D. Per the germline V gene, CDR1 is LNHDA and CDR2 is SQIVND (reference sequence). V dropped 7 bases and J dropped 0 bases, with 18 bases sitting between them. This CDR3 contains 17 residues. For the CDR3, the DNA is TGTGCCAGTATCAACTCGAAGGGCAGCACGAACACCGGGGAGCTGTTTTTT. Protein: CASINSKGSTNTGELFF. Full variable domain (remainder filled in from reference TRBV19 and TRBJ2-2): DGGITQSPKYLFRKEGQNVTLSCEQNLNHDAMYWYRQDPGQGLRLIYYSQIVNDFQKGDIAEGYSVSREKKESFPLTVTSAQKNPTAFYLCASINSKGSTNTGELFFGEGSRLTVL.

This rearrangement joins TRBV11-2 to TRBJ2-2, with 7 positions matching TRBD2. Germline V lookup: CDR1 SGHAT, CDR2 FQNNGV. Losses at the gene ends were 6 bases for V and 6 bases for J; bases not matched to a gene: 10. The CDR3 runs 15 residues. Here the CDR3 reads CASRRAGRASGELFF. CDR3 in DNA: TGTGCCAGCAGGAGGGCAGGGAGGGCGTCCGGGGAGCTGTTTTTT.